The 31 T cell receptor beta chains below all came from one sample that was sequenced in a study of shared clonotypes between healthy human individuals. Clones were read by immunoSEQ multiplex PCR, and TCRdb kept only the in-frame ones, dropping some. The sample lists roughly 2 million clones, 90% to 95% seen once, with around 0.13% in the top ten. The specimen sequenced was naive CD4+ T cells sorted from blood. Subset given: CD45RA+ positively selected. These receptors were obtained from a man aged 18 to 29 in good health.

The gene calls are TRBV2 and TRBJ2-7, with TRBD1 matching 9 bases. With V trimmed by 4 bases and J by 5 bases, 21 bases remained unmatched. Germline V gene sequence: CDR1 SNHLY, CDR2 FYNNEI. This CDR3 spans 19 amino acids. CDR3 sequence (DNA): TGTGCCAGCAGTGGTCGACCCCCGGGACAGGGAAGGCCTTTCAACGAGCAGTACTTC. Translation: CASSGRPPGQGRPFNEQYF.

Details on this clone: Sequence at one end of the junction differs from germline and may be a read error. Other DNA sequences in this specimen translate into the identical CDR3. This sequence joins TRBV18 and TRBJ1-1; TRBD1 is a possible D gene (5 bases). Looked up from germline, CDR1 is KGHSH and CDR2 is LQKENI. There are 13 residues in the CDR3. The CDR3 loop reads CASSPGGNTEAFF. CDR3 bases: TGTGCCAGCTCACCAGGGGGGAACACTGAAGCCTTCTTT.

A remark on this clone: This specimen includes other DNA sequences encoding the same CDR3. The CDR3 nucleotides read TGTGCCAGCAGTTACCCTGGGACAGCCGAGCAGTACTTC. Its translation: CASSYPGTAEQYF. The rearrangement joins TRBV6-5 to TRBJ2-7; 7 bases agree with TRBD1. V lost 2 bases and J lost 6; bases outside the gene matches: 4. The length of the CDR3 is 13 residues. CDR1 and CDR2 (germline): MNHEY, SVGAGI.

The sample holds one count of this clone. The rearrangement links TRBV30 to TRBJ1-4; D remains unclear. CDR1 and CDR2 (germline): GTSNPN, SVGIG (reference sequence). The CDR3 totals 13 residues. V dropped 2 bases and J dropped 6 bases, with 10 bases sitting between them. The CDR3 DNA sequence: TGTGCCTGGAGTCGGATTCCAGATGAAAAACTGTTTTTT. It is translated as CAWSRIPDEKLFF. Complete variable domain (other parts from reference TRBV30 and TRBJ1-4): SQTIHQWPATLVQPVGSPLSLECTVEGTSNPNLYWYRQAAGRGLQLLFYSVGIGQISSEVPQNLSASRPQDRQFILSSKKLLLSDSGFYLCAWSRIPDEKLFFGSGTQLSVL.

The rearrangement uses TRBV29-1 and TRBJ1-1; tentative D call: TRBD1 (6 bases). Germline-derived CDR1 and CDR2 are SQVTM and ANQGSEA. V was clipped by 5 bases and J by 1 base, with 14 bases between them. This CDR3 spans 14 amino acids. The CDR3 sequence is CSVLGTPANTEAFF. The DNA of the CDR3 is TGCAGCGTTTTGGGGACACCGGCGAACACTGAAGCTTTCTTT.

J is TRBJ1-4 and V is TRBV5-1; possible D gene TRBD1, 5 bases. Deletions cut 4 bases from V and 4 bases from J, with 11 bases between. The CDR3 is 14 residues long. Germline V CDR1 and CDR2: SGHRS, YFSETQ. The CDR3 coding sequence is TGCGCCAGCAGCGGAGCGGGACTTAATGAAAAACTGTTTTTT. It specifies CASSGAGLNEKLFF.

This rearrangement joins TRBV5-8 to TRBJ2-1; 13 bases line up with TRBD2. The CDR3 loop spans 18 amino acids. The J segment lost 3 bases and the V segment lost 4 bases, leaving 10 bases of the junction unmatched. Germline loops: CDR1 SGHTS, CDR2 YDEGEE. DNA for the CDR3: TGTGCCAGCAGCCCCATGGGACTAGCGGGAAGCCTCTACAATGAGCAGTTCTTC. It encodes CASSPMGLAGSLYNEQFF.

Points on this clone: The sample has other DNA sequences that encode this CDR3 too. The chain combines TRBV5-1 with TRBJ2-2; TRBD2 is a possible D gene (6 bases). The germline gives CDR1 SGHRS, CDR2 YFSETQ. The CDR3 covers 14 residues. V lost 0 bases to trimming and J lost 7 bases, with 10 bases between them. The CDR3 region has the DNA TGCGCCAGCAGCTTGGGGAGGGAAGTCGGGGAGCTGTTTTTT. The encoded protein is CASSLGREVGELFF. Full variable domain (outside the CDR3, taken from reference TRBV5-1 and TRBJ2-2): KAGVTQTPRYLIKTRGQQVTLSCSPISGHRSVSWYQQTPGQGLQFLFEYFSETQRNKGNFPGRFSGRQFSNSRSEMNVSTLELGDSALYLCASSLGREVGELFFGEGSRLTVL.

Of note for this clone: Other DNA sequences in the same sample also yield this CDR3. CDR3 bases: TGCGCCAGCAGCCCGACACAAGAGACCCAGTACTTC. It translates to CASSPTQETQYF. The chain employs TRBV5-1 and TRBJ2-5; D is undetermined. Germline V gives CDR1 SGHRS, CDR2 YFSETQ. V lost 4 bases, J lost 2 bases, and 6 bases lay in between. This CDR3 spans 12 amino acids.

The CDR3 DNA follows: TGTGCCAGCTCAAAGGTGGACTCACCCCTCCACTTT. This encodes CASSKVDSPLHF. This chain connects TRBV18 to TRBJ1-6; D call uncertain. The CDR3 is made up of 12 amino acids. The germline CDR1 and CDR2 sequences are KGHSH and LQKENI. The ends were cut back, 5 bases at V and 10 bases at J, with 9 bases in the middle.

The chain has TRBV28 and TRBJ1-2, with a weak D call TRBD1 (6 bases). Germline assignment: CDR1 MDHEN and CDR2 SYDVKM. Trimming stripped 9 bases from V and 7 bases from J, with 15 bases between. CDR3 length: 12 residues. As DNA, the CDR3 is TGTGCCAGTCTCACCGGGGGGCTTGGCTACACCTTC. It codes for CASLTGGLGYTF.

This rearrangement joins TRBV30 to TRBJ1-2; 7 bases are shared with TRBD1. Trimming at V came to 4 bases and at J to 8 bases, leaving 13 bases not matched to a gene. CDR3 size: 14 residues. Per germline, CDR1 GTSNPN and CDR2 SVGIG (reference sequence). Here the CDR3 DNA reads TGTGCCTGGAAACAACTGTTTACAGGGGTCGGCTACACCTTC. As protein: CAWKQLFTGVGYTF.

Here the CDR3 reads CASSPSGLAGVRNEQFF. CDR3 DNA sequence: TGTGCCAGCTCACCTTCGGGACTAGCGGGAGTGCGGAATGAGCAGTTCTTC. The rearrangement uses TRBV18 and TRBJ2-1; 14 bases are shared with TRBD2. Germline V lookup: CDR1 KGHSH, CDR2 LQKENI. The J segment lost 7 bases and the V segment lost 3 bases, leaving 8 bases of the junction unmatched. The CDR3 has 17 residues.

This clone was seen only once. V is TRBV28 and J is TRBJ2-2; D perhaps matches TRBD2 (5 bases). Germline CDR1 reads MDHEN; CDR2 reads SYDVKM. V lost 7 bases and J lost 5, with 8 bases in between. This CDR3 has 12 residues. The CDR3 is CASTSYTGELFF. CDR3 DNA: TGTGCCAGCACTAGCTATACCGGGGAGCTGTTTTTT.

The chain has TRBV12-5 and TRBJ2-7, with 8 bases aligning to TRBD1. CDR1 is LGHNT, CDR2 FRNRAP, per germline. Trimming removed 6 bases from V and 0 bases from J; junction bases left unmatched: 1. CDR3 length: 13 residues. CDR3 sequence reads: CASGGQVSYEQYF. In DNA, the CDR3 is TGTGCTAGTGGGGGACAGGTCTCCTACGAGCAGTACTTC.

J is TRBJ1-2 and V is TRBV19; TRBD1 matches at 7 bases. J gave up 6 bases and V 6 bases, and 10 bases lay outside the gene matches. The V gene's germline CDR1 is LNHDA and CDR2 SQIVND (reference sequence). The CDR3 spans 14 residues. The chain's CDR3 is CASRIHGTDNGYTF. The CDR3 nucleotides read TGTGCCAGTAGGATCCACGGGACAGACAATGGCTACACCTTC.

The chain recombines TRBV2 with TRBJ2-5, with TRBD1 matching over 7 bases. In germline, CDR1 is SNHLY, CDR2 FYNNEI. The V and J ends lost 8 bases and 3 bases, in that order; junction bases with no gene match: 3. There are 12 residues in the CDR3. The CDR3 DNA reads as TGTGCCAGCGGGACAGAAAAAGAGACCCAGTACTTC. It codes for CASGTEKETQYF.

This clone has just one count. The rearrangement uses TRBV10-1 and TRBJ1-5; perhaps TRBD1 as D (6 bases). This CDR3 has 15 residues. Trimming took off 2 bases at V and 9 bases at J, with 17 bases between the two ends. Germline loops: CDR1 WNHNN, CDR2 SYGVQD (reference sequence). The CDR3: CASSEKGERFWPQHF. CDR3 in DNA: TGCGCCAGCAGTGAGAAGGGGGAACGTTTTTGGCCCCAGCATTTT.

For the CDR3, the DNA is TGTGCCAGTAGACGACAGGACGGGAACACTGAAGCTTTCTTT. Translating gives CASRRQDGNTEAFF. V gene TRBV19 combines with J gene TRBJ1-1; TRBD1 is a possible D gene (6 bases). This CDR3 region has 14 residues. V lost 6 bases, J lost 1 base, and 12 bases lay in between. In germline, CDR1 is LNHDA, CDR2 SQIVND (reference sequence).

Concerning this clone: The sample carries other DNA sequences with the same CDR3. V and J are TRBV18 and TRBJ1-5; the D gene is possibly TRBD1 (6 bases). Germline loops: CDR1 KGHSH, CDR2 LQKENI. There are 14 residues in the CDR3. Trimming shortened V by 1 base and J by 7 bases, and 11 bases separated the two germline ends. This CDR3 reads CASSPQQGPQPQHF. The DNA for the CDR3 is TGTGCCAGCTCACCACAACAGGGACCCCAGCCCCAGCATTTT.

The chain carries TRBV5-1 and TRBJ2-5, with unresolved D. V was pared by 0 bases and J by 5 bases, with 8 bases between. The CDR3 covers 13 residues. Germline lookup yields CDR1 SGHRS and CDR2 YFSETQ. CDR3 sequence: CASSLAAAETQYF. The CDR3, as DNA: TGCGCCAGCAGCTTGGCCGCGGCGGAGACCCAGTACTTC.

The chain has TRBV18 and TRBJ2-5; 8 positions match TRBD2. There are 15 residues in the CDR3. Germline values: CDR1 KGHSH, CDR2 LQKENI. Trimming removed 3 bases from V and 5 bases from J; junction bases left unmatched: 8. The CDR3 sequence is CASSPPREGRETQYF. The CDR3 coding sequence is TGTGCCAGCTCACCGCCTCGGGAGGGGCGGGAGACCCAGTACTTC.

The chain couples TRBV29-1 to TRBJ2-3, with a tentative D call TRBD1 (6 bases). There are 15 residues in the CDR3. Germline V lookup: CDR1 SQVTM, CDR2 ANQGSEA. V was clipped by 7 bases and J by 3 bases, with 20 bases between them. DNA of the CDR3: TGCAGCGCCCCCCCCAGGGATAGGGGGACAGATACGCAGTATTTT. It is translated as CSAPPRDRGTDTQYF.

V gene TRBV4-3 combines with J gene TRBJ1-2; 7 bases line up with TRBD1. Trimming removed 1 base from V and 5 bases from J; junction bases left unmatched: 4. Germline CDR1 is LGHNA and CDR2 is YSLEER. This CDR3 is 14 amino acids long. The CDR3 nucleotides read TGCGCCAGCAGCCAAGGGGACAGCAAATATGGCTACACCTTC. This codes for CASSQGDSKYGYTF.

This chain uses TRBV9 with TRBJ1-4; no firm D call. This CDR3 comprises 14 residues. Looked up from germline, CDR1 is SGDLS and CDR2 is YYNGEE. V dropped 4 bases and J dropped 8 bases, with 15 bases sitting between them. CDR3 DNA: TGTGCCAGCAGCTCCAGTGGGGTCCACGAAAAACTGTTTTTT. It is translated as CASSSSGVHEKLFF.

The DNA of the CDR3 is TGTGCCAGCAGCTTTACAGAGGAGCAGTTCTTC. This encodes CASSFTEEQFF. The chain has TRBV7-9 and TRBJ2-1, with D uncertain. This CDR3 has 11 residues. Germline V lookup: CDR1 SEHNR, CDR2 FQNEAQ (reference sequence). Trimming took off 3 bases at V and 10 bases at J, with 7 bases between the two ends.

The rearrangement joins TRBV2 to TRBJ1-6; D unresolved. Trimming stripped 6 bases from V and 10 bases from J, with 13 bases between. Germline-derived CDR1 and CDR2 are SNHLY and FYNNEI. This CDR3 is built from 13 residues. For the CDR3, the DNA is TGTGCCAGCAGGGTCCTCCAACCATCACCCCTCCACTTT. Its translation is CASRVLQPSPLHF.

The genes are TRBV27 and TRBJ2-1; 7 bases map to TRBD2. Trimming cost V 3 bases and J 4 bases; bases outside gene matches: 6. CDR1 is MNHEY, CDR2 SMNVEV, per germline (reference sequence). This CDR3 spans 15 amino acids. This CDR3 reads CASSFAAGRYNEQFF. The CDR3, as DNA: TGTGCCAGCAGTTTTGCAGCGGGAAGATACAATGAGCAGTTCTTC.

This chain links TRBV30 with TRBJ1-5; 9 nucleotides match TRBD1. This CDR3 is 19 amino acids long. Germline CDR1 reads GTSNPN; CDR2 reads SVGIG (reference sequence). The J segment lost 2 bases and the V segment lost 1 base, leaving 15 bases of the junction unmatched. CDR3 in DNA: TGTGCCTGGAGTGGCCACCCGGGACAGGGCATTTCGGGCAATCAGCCCCAGCATTTT. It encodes CAWSGHPGQGISGNQPQHF.

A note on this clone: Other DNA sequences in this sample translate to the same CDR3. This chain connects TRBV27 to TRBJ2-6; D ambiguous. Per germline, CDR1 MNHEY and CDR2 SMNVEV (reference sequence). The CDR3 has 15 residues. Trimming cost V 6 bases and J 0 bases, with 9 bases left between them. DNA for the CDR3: TGTGCCAGCAGCTCCTGGGGCTCTGGGGCCAACGTCCTGACTTTC. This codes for CASSSWGSGANVLTF.

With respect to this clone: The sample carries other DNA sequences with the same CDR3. The DNA for the CDR3 is TGTGCCATCAGTGAGTCGGGCGGGAGGGCCTACGAGCAGTACTTC. It encodes CAISESGGRAYEQYF. This rearrangement joins TRBV10-3 to TRBJ2-7, with 9 nucleotides matching TRBD2. The germline CDR1 and CDR2 sequences are ENHRY and SYGVKD. V was pared by 0 bases and J by 2 bases, with 2 bases of the junction left unmatched. This CDR3 is built from 15 residues.